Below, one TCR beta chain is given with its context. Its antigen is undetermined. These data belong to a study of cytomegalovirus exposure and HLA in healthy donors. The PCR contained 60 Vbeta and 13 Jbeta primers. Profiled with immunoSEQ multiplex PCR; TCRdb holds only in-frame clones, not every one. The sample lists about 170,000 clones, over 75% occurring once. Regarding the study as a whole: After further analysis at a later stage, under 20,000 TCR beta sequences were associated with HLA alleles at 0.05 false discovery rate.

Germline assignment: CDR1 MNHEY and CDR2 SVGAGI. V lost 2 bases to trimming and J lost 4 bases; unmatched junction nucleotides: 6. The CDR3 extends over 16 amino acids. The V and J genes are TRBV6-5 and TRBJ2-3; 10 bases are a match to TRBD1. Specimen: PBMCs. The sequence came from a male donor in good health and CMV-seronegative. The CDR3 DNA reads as TGTGCCAGCAGTTACCGTGGACAGGGGGATTCAGATACGCAGTATTTT. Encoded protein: CASSYRGQGDSDTQYF.